The 2 T cell receptor beta chains below were found in one sample sequenced in a study of blood T cell repertoires in COVID-19. Using immunoSEQ multiplex PCR, the repertoire was profiled, and TCRdb retains in-frame clones only, with some absent. The sample holds about 95,000 clones; 70% to 90% are singletons and the top ten take about 17%. The sequenced sample was peripheral blood. These receptors were collected from a human donor in a cohort sampled during active COVID-19.

This chain links TRBV27 with TRBJ2-3, with 9 bases identical to TRBD2. The CDR3 extends over 19 amino acids. Germline V gives CDR1 MNHEY, CDR2 SMNVEV (reference sequence). Losses at the gene ends were 0 bases for V and 2 bases for J; bases not matched to a gene: 12. DNA for the CDR3: TGTGCCAGCAGTTTATCGGCTCCTAGCGGGGACTATTCCACAGATACGCAGTATTTT. Its translation is CASSLSAPSGDYSTDTQYF.

As for this clone: The junction departs from the called germline gene at one end, perhaps through a read error. The chain is built from TRBV20-1 and TRBJ1-1, with D possibly TRBD1 on 6 matching bases. Germline V CDR1 and CDR2: DFQATT, SNEGSKA (reference sequence). The CDR3 sequence is 11 residues long. The CDR3 DNA reads as TGCAGTGCCAGAGGACAGCCTGAAGCTTTCTTT. Amino acids: CSARGQPEAFF.